The present T cell receptor (beta chain) was sequenced within a study of response to subunit inactivated influenza vaccine. The CDR3 is 18 residues long. Losses at the gene ends were 0 bases for V and 5 bases for J; bases not matched to a gene: 9. The germline gives CDR1 MNHEY, CDR2 SVGEGT. TCRdb passed the RT-PCR reads through MiXCR, listing each CDR3 protein once. Here the sample spans roughly 500,000 distinct CDR3 sequences, 20% to 25% being singletons. These same records also appear under a second study, on T cells expressing NK-cell markers. That study reports: 5'RACE template switching with UMIs generated TCR beta cDNA. Each TCR beta repertoire originated in sorted T cells that were CD3+CD56+NKG2C+, CD3+CD56+NKG2C- or CD3+CD56-NKG2C+. In four donors, these clonotypes also led the CD3+CD56-NKG2C+ fraction.

The material was CD4+ T cells sorted from PBMCs, obtained roughly 12 days after vaccination. V is TRBV6-2 or TRBV6-3 and J is TRBJ2-1; TRBD2 matches 11 bases. The TCR originated in a man in his fifties who received an inactivated influenza vaccine. Here the CDR3 reads CASSYSRASGRFHNEQFF. CDR3 in DNA: TGTGCCAGCAGTTACTCGAGGGCTAGCGGGAGGTTCCACAATGAGCAGTTCTTC.